The 21 T cell receptor beta chains given below trace back to one sample, sequenced in a study of blood T cell repertoires in COVID-19. TCRdb's copy holds only in-frame clones and misses some; the assay was immunoSEQ multiplex PCR. In the table there are 330,000 or so clones, roughly nine tenths of which are singletons. The sequenced material came from PBMCs or T cells enriched from blood (not recorded which). The receptors derive from a woman aged 30 to 39 who had recovered from COVID-19.

This chain connects TRBV30 to TRBJ1-4; D unresolved. This CDR3 is built from 12 residues. CDR1 GTSNPN and CDR2 SVGIG come from the germline V gene (reference sequence). Trimming left V 1 base short and J 12 bases short, with 12 bases between. CDR3 in DNA: TGTGCCTGGAGTGCACTGGGCAGGCAACTGTTTTTT. Translated: CAWSALGRQLFF. Full variable domain (outside the CDR3, taken from reference TRBV30 and TRBJ1-4): SQTIHQWPATLVQPVGSPLSLECTVEGTSNPNLYWYRQAAGRGLQLLFYSVGIGQISSEVPQNLSASRPQDRQFILSSKKLLLSDSGFYLCAWSALGRQLFFGSGTQLSVL.

The sample holds a few counts of this clone. CDR3 residues: CATSKLAATSYEQYF. CDR3 DNA sequence: TGTGCCACCAGCAAACTAGCGGCGACCTCCTACGAGCAGTACTTC. The chain links TRBV15 to TRBJ2-7; 8 bases align to TRBD2. Germline V gene data show CDR1 as LNHNV and CDR2 as YYDKDF (reference sequence). The ends lost 4 bases at V and 0 bases at J; junction bases unmatched: 5. The CDR3 contains 15 residues.

This chain joins TRBV19 and TRBJ2-6, with D unresolved. Trimming shortened V by 6 bases and J by 0 bases, and 9 bases separated the two germline ends. The CDR3 spans 15 residues. The germline CDR1 and CDR2 sequences are LNHDA and SQIVND (reference sequence). CDR3 sequence reads: CASSGHSSGANVLTF. In nucleotides, the CDR3 is TGTGCCAGTAGCGGCCACAGCTCTGGGGCCAACGTCCTGACTTTC.

This sequence joins TRBV2 and TRBJ2-5, with 11 positions matching TRBD2. From germline, CDR1 is SNHLY and CDR2 FYNNEI. The CDR3 length is 17 residues. V lost 6 bases to trimming and J lost 5 bases; unmatched junction nucleotides: 14. CDR3 sequence: CASREFTSGSPDETQYF. The DNA of the CDR3 is TGTGCCAGCAGGGAATTCACTAGCGGGAGCCCCGACGAGACCCAGTACTTC.

The J gene is TRBJ2-1, the V gene TRBV11-2, with 14 bases that match TRBD2. CDR3 length: 17 residues. Germline V gene data show CDR1 as SGHAT and CDR2 as FQNNGV. V shed 4 bases, J shed 6 bases, and the junction held 8 bases outside the gene matches. In DNA, the CDR3 is TGTGCCAGCAGCTCCGGGACTAGCGGGAGAGTCGTCAATGAGCAGTTCTTC. Its protein product is CASSSGTSGRVVNEQFF.

The chain joins TRBV2 to TRBJ2-3; 7 nucleotides agree with TRBD2. This CDR3 comprises 14 residues. Unmatched junction bases numbered 4, after V lost 5 bases and J lost 2 bases. Per the germline V gene, CDR1 is SNHLY and CDR2 is FYNNEI. The DNA of the CDR3 is TGTGCCAGCAGTTCTAGCGGCTCCACAGATACGCAGTATTTT. This sequence encodes CASSSSGSTDTQYF.

CDR3 bases: TGTGCCACCAGTGACCCCCGGGGGGCCGGAGATACGCAGTATTTT. The encoded protein is CATSDPRGAGDTQYF. This rearrangement joins TRBV24-1 to TRBJ2-3; a possible D gene is TRBD2 (7 bases). The germline V gene encodes CDR1 KGHDR and CDR2 SFDVKD. V lost 4 bases to trimming and J lost 5 bases, with 15 bases between them. The length of the CDR3 is 15 residues.

This chain uses TRBV7-2 with TRBJ2-1; 9 bases align to TRBD1. The V gene's germline CDR1 is SGHTA and CDR2 FQGNSA. J was trimmed by 4 bases and V by 3 bases; bases with no gene match: 4. The CDR3 runs 15 residues. The CDR3, as DNA: TGTGCCAGCAGCTTCGACAGGGGGGGGTACAATGAGCAGTTCTTC. Translated, it gives CASSFDRGGYNEQFF.

This clone has only one observation. V is TRBV19 and J is TRBJ2-7; maybe TRBD1 (6 bases). The CDR3 spans 13 residues. Germline CDR1 and CDR2: LNHDA and SQIVND (reference sequence). V gave up 3 bases and J gave up 3 bases, with 9 bases separating them. The DNA for the CDR3 is TGTGCCAGTAGTATCGACAGGAGCTACGAGCAGTACTTC. Protein sequence: CASSIDRSYEQYF.

This clone came up a few times. The chain is built from TRBV20-1 and TRBJ2-5; D may be TRBD2 (5 bases). The CDR3 is made up of 14 amino acids. Germline V gene lookup returns CDR1 DFQATT and CDR2 SNEGSKA (reference sequence). V gave up 3 bases and J gave up 4 bases, with 15 bases separating them. The CDR3 nucleotides are TGCAGTGCTAGTCCCGGGAACGGGTTAGAGACCCAGTACTTC. Amino acid sequence: CSASPGNGLETQYF.

The chain links TRBV15 to TRBJ2-1, with 7 nucleotides matching TRBD1. The germline gives CDR1 LNHNV, CDR2 YYDKDF (reference sequence). V was clipped by 0 bases and J by 2 bases; unmatched bases: 7. The CDR3 totals 17 residues. DNA of the CDR3: TGTGCCACCAGCAGAGAACAGGGGTGGTCCGCCTACAATGAGCAGTTCTTC. It yields the protein CATSREQGWSAYNEQFF.

This chain links TRBV7-2 with TRBJ2-7; the D gene is possibly TRBD1 (5 bases). Trimming took off 7 bases at V and 5 bases at J, with 18 bases between the two ends. Germline CDR1 SGHTA, CDR2 FQGNSA. There are 14 residues in the CDR3. CDR3 in amino acids: CASTLDRPWDEQYF. As DNA, the CDR3 is TGTGCCAGCACTCTCGACAGACCTTGGGACGAGCAGTACTTC.

This chain links TRBV7-8 with TRBJ2-1, with D maybe TRBD2 (6 bases). This CDR3 has 15 residues. Trimming left V 7 bases short and J 3 bases short, with 16 bases between. The V gene's germline CDR1 is SGHVS and CDR2 FQNEAQ. CDR3 DNA: TGTGCCAGCACCCGATTGGCGGGATACTACAATGAGCAGTTCTTC. Translated: CASTRLAGYYNEQFF.

This clone occurred once. V is TRBV5-6 and J is TRBJ1-5; D ambiguous. The CDR3 covers 16 residues. In germline, CDR1 is SGHDT, CDR2 YYEEEE. Trimming took off 3 bases at V and 4 bases at J, with 17 bases between the two ends. The chain's CDR3 is CASSSFGRSSNQPQHF. In nucleotides, the CDR3 is TGTGCCAGCAGCTCCTTCGGGAGGTCAAGTAATCAGCCCCAGCATTTT.

V usage is TRBV7-9 and J usage is TRBJ2-1; perhaps TRBD2 as D (5 bases). The V gene lost 5 bases and the J gene lost 0 bases, with 11 bases spanning the gap. Germline values: CDR1 SEHNR, CDR2 FQNEAQ (reference sequence). The CDR3 runs 15 residues. The CDR3 DNA follows: TGTGCCAGCAGCGCCACTAGGAGCTCCTACAATGAGCAGTTCTTC. Amino acids: CASSATRSSYNEQFF.

The V and J genes are TRBV27 and TRBJ1-2, with 7 bases aligning to TRBD1. The V gene's germline CDR1 is MNHEY and CDR2 SMNVEV (reference sequence). Trimming took 4 bases from V and 4 from J; bases not matched to a gene: 6. This CDR3 region has 14 residues. The CDR3 protein is CASSSRQGLYGYTF. CDR3 nucleotides: TGTGCCAGCAGTTCCCGACAGGGCCTCTATGGCTACACCTTC.

J is TRBJ1-2 and V is TRBV23-1; 7 nucleotides line up with TRBD1. TRBV23-1 is treated as an ORF (open reading frame) with a function not yet certain. The CDR3 consists of 17 residues. The ends lost 2 bases at V and 2 bases at J; junction bases unmatched: 11. CDR3 sequence: CASSQECGRGWNYGYTF. The CDR3 bases are TGCGCCAGCAGTCAAGAATGTGGCAGGGGGTGGAACTATGGCTACACCTTC.

The chain combines TRBV12-3 or TRBV12-4 with TRBJ1-1; D possibly corresponds to TRBD1 (5 bases). Trimming pared 2 bases from V and 10 bases from J, leaving 11 bases between. The CDR3 totals 12 residues. This CDR3 reads CASSLYVQGAFF. The DNA of the CDR3 is TGTGCCAGCAGTTTATATGTTCAGGGAGCTTTCTTT.

This chain links TRBV27 with TRBJ1-4; TRBD1 might be the D (5 bases). CDR3 length equals 14 residues. The germline V gene has CDR1 MNHEY and CDR2 SMNVEV (reference sequence). The V gene lost 5 bases and the J gene lost 4 bases, with 11 bases spanning the gap. The CDR3 nucleotides read TGTGCCAGCAGTCCCGGGGGGTTTAATGAAAAACTGTTTTTT. It translates to CASSPGGFNEKLFF.

This clone was observed a few times. The chain employs TRBV5-6 and TRBJ2-2, with TRBD1 as a possible D gene (5 bases). The CDR3 loop spans 14 amino acids. In germline, CDR1 is SGHDT, CDR2 YYEEEE. Trimming stripped 3 bases from V and 4 bases from J, with 10 bases between. CDR3 coding DNA: TGTGCCAGCAGCTCGAATAGGGGCACCGGGGAGCTGTTTTTT. Amino acids: CASSSNRGTGELFF.

The chain is built from TRBV15 and TRBJ2-7; TRBD1 is a possible D gene (6 bases). Per the germline V gene, CDR1 is LNHNV and CDR2 is YYDKDF (reference sequence). This CDR3 has 15 amino acids. Trimming removed 0 bases at V and 2 bases at J, with 11 bases between. CDR3 amino acids: CATSRDRTAPYEQYF. CDR3 bases: TGTGCCACCAGCAGAGATAGGACAGCACCCTACGAGCAGTACTTC.